This is a list of T cell receptor beta chains from one sample in a study of monozygotic twins with inflammatory bowel disease. TCRdb processed the 5' RACE reads again and assigns one entry to each CDR3 protein, with no DNA. This sample's table reports about 380,000 distinct CDR3 sequences. The sample was blood. The receptors here all came from a human donor with ulcerative colitis or Crohn's disease, or a healthy co-twin of an affected twin (not recorded which). The CDR3 runs from the conserved cysteine through the conserved F or W. The order of the fields is J gene, CDR3 length, V gene, CDR3 protein.

j_gene: TRBJ1-6; len: 16; v_gene: TRBV18; CDR3aa: CASSPREGSYNSPLHF
j_gene: TRBJ2-5; len: 14; v_gene: TRBV12-3/TRBV12-4; CDR3aa: CASSHNSYQETQYF
j_gene: TRBJ2-1; len: 14; v_gene: TRBV3-1; CDR3aa: CASAGTNTYNEQFF
j_gene: TRBJ2-7; len: 16; v_gene: TRBV5-1; CDR3aa: CASSQTSGTGVAEQYF
j_gene: TRBJ2-7; len: 13; v_gene: TRBV10-3; CDR3aa: CASRDSFSDEQYF
j_gene: TRBJ2-2; len: 15; v_gene: TRBV7-9; CDR3aa: CASNLVAGNTGELFF
j_gene: TRBJ1-1; len: 17; v_gene: TRBV7-9; CDR3aa: CASIGTGSGVMNTEAFF
j_gene: TRBJ2-2; len: 16; v_gene: TRBV7-3; CDR3aa: CASSFYQGANTGELFF
j_gene: TRBJ2-5; len: 14; v_gene: TRBV18; CDR3aa: CASSSRDLQETQYF
j_gene: TRBJ1-2; len: 14; v_gene: TRBV7-3; CDR3aa: CASSAGGNTYGYTF
j_gene: TRBJ2-1; len: 16; v_gene: TRBV29-1; CDR3aa: CSVVFSGTGTYNEQFF
j_gene: TRBJ2-7; len: 15; v_gene: TRBV6-5; CDR3aa: CASSYSSSGTYEQYF
j_gene: TRBJ2-7; len: 14; v_gene: TRBV20-1; CDR3aa: CSAIAAISSFEQYF
j_gene: TRBJ2-1; len: 16; v_gene: TRBV4-1; CDR3aa: CASSHLTSGVYNEQFF
j_gene: TRBJ1-6; len: 18; v_gene: TRBV4-2; CDR3aa: CASSQEGGGRGTTSPLHF
j_gene: TRBJ2-7; len: 15; v_gene: TRBV6-1; CDR3aa: CASSETGATFYEQYF
j_gene: TRBJ1-4; len: 13; v_gene: TRBV29-1; CDR3aa: CSVGRGINEKLFF
j_gene: TRBJ2-3; len: 17; v_gene: TRBV7-6; CDR3aa: CASSSELAGGLADTQYF
j_gene: TRBJ1-4; len: 14; v_gene: TRBV29-1; CDR3aa: CSVGRTATNEKLFF
j_gene: TRBJ2-1; len: 15; v_gene: TRBV20-1; CDR3aa: CSANSGTSGYNEQFF
j_gene: TRBJ1-6; len: 13; v_gene: TRBV20-1; CDR3aa: CSARGGGASPLHF
j_gene: TRBJ1-1; len: 13; v_gene: TRBV27; CDR3aa: CASTLTGGSEAFF
j_gene: TRBJ2-3; len: 18; v_gene: TRBV28; CDR3aa: CASSPPDKLTLGTDTQYF
j_gene: TRBJ2-7; len: 15; v_gene: TRBV27; CDR3aa: CASSPRDGPYGEQYF
j_gene: TRBJ2-7; len: 16; v_gene: TRBV4-1; CDR3aa: CASRQVGASGGYEQYF
j_gene: TRBJ2-2; len: 15; v_gene: TRBV7-2; CDR3aa: CASSLKGTATGELFF
j_gene: TRBJ2-7; len: 18; v_gene: TRBV20-1; CDR3aa: CSARDRRRGTDLSYEQYF
j_gene: TRBJ2-3; len: 15; v_gene: TRBV20-1; CDR3aa: CSARTSGGNTDTQYF
j_gene: TRBJ1-5; len: 14; v_gene: TRBV20-1; CDR3aa: CSMTGQVSNQPQHF